This T cell receptor beta chain was recorded in a study of identical twins. This clonotype has only a few counts. Its matching antigen is unknown. Each CDR3 protein is one row after TCRdb ran MiXCR on the 5' RACE reads. The table includes 200,000 to 300,000 distinct CDR3 sequences, about 10% detected once. There are 15 residues in the CDR3. J lost 7 bases, V lost 1 base, and 6 bases had no gene match. Per the germline V gene, CDR1 is MNHEY and CDR2 is SVGAGI. Whole-study findings and limits: Conclusions were based on cross-sectional statistical analysis, without following the same donors. Models came in too low on out-of-frame TCR alpha sharing in monozygotic twins.

Sequenced material: memory T cells sorted from blood. The sequence was collected from a man aged 45 to 65 in good health. The chain couples TRBV6-5 to TRBJ2-2; 7 nucleotides align to TRBD2. The CDR3 reads CASSYLSGGVGELFF. CDR3 DNA: TGTGCCAGCAGTTACTTATCGGGGGGAGTCGGGGAGCTGTTTTTT.